The 17 T cell receptor beta chains given below trace back to one sample, sequenced in a study of blood T cell repertoires in COVID-19. Data came from immunoSEQ multiplex PCR; TCRdb stores just in-frame clones and leaves some out. This sample has tens of thousands of clones; approximately 85% occur once, and the top ten carry roughly 14%. The sample taken for sequencing was peripheral blood. The receptors were sampled from a human donor in a cohort sampled during active COVID-19.

Only a few counts were recorded for this clone. Its ends do not fully match the called genes, so a read error is possible. The genes are TRBV2 and TRBJ1-2; 8 bases are a match to TRBD1. The CDR3 extends over 11 amino acids. The V gene's germline CDR1 is SNHLY and CDR2 FYNNEI. The CDR3 DNA is TGTGCCAGGTGGACAGGGTCTCTGATCGACTTC. It translates to CARWTGSLIDF.

The chain carries TRBV7-3 and TRBJ2-5; 8 bases line up with TRBD2. CDR3 length: 15 amino acids. Germline CDR1 SGHTA, CDR2 FQGTGA. Trimming cost V 6 bases and J 5 bases; bases outside gene matches: 11. CDR3 loop: CASSPRAGVRETQYF. CDR3 DNA: TGTGCCAGCAGTCCCAGAGCGGGGGTGAGGGAGACCCAGTACTTC.

The chain employs TRBV19 and TRBJ2-2, with a possible D match to TRBD1 (6 bases). From germline, CDR1 is LNHDA and CDR2 SQIVND (reference sequence). V shed 7 bases and J shed 3 bases, with 18 bases lying between them. This CDR3 is built from 16 residues. The CDR3 region is CASTRRGTPYTGELFF. The CDR3 DNA follows: TGTGCCAGTACCAGAAGGGGGACCCCGTACACCGGGGAGCTGTTTTTT.

V usage is TRBV30 and J usage is TRBJ2-7; 9 nucleotides align to TRBD2. V dropped 0 bases and J dropped 2; count of bases not matched to a gene: 5. CDR1 and CDR2 from the germline V gene are GTSNPN and SVGIG (reference sequence). The CDR3 sequence is 15 residues long. The CDR3 loop reads CAWSVARGGAYEQYF. CDR3 DNA sequence: TGTGCCTGGAGTGTAGCGCGCGGGGGGGCCTACGAGCAGTACTTC.

The V call is TRBV18, the J call TRBJ1-1; tentative D call: TRBD1 (5 bases). This CDR3 has 14 amino acids. The V and J ends lost 0 bases and 4 bases respectively, with 9 bases between them. Germline loops: CDR1 KGHSH, CDR2 LQKENI. CDR3 sequence: CASSPPSGGTEAFF. In DNA form, the CDR3 reads TGTGCCAGCTCACCACCATCGGGGGGCACTGAAGCTTTCTTT.

This chain joins TRBV28 and TRBJ2-7; 7 bases fit TRBD2. Germline values: CDR1 MDHEN, CDR2 SYDVKM. V shed 7 bases, J shed 3 bases, and the junction held 6 bases outside the gene matches. The length of the CDR3 is 13 residues. The CDR3 sequence: CASNGGGSYEQYF. The CDR3 bases are TGTGCCAGCAACGGGGGAGGGAGCTACGAGCAGTACTTC. Full variable domain (missing parts from reference TRBV28 and TRBJ2-7): DVKVTQSSRYLVKRTGEKVFLECVQDMDHENMFWYRQDPGLGLRLIYFSYDVKMKEKGDIPEGYSVSREKKERFSLILESASTNQTSMYLCASNGGGSYEQYFGPGTRLTVT.

This clone was found once. The J gene is TRBJ2-3, the V gene TRBV11-3; D ambiguous. Per germline, CDR1 SGHNT and CDR2 YENEEA. V gave up 1 base and J gave up 0 bases, with 11 bases separating them. The CDR3 extends over 16 amino acids. The CDR3 sequence is CASSLGFETSTDTQYF. In DNA form, the CDR3 reads TGTGCCAGCAGCTTAGGATTTGAGACTAGCACAGATACGCAGTATTTT.

The V gene is TRBV2, the J gene TRBJ2-5; 7 nucleotides match TRBD2. Germline V gives CDR1 SNHLY, CDR2 FYNNEI. After removal of 6 bases from V and 1 base from J, the junction contained 8 bases not matched to a gene. The CDR3 has 15 amino acids. The CDR3 reads CASRREASGQETQYF. The CDR3 nucleotides read TGTGCCAGCAGAAGGGAGGCTAGCGGCCAAGAGACCCAGTACTTC.

V is TRBV30 and J is TRBJ1-2; 7 nucleotides align to TRBD1. Germline loops: CDR1 GTSNPN, CDR2 SVGIG (reference sequence). This CDR3 region has 12 residues. J was trimmed by 8 bases and V by 2 bases; bases with no gene match: 5. The CDR3 DNA sequence: TGTGCCTGGAGTTTAGGGGGCCGGGGCTACACCTTC. Its translation is CAWSLGGRGYTF.

This clone has more than one count but fewer than ten. The V and J genes are TRBV4-3 and TRBJ1-4, with D possibly being TRBD1 (5 bases). V lost 0 bases and J lost 4, with 9 bases in between. Germline CDR1 and CDR2: LGHNA and YSLEER. This CDR3 is 15 amino acids long. Here the CDR3 reads CASSQEGQGNEKLFF. In DNA, the CDR3 is TGCGCCAGCAGCCAAGAGGGGCAGGGTAATGAAAAACTGTTTTTT.

The DNA of the CDR3 is TGTGCCAGCAGTGGCCGACAGGGGGGCAATCAGCCCCAGCATTTT. Its protein is CASSGRQGGNQPQHF. The chain has TRBV2 and TRBJ1-5; 9 positions agree with TRBD1. Per the germline V gene, CDR1 is SNHLY and CDR2 is FYNNEI. Germline trimming cut 4 bases from V and 2 bases from J; bases unmatched to any gene: 3. There are 15 residues in the CDR3.

This clone occurred a few times. The chain links TRBV7-2 to TRBJ1-2; 7 bases match TRBD1. The junction had 14 bases not matched to a gene; V was cut back by 4 bases and J by 6 bases. Per the germline V gene, CDR1 is SGHTA and CDR2 is FQGNSA. The CDR3 totals 16 residues. The DNA of the CDR3 is TGTGCCAGCAGCTCAGACAGGACAGGTTCACTTCATGGCTACACCTTC. It is translated as CASSSDRTGSLHGYTF.

The CDR3 nucleotides read TGTGCCAGCAGCTTTTCGACAGGGATCTCCTACAATGAGCAGTTCTTC. Residues: CASSFSTGISYNEQFF. This rearrangement joins TRBV13 to TRBJ2-1; 7 bases map to TRBD1. The V gene's germline CDR1 is PRHDT and CDR2 FYEKMQ (reference sequence). V dropped 3 bases and J dropped 0; count of bases not matched to a gene: 5. The CDR3 has 16 residues. Full variable domain (missing parts from reference TRBV13 and TRBJ2-1): AAGVIQSPRHLIKEKRETATLKCYPIPRHDTVYWYQQGPGQDPQFLISFYEKMQSDKGSIPDRFSAQQFSDYHSELNMSSLELGDSALYFCASSFSTGISYNEQFFGPGTRLTVL.

The chain combines TRBV10-3 with TRBJ1-2, with 7 positions matching TRBD1. The CDR3 is 17 amino acids. The germline V gene encodes CDR1 ENHRY and CDR2 SYGVKD. V gave up 4 bases and J gave up 6 bases; unmatched junction bases: 17. The CDR3 sequence: CAISGVGGTEGRHGYTF. The DNA for the CDR3 is TGTGCCATCAGTGGAGTAGGAGGGACAGAGGGCCGTCATGGCTACACCTTC.

This clone was recorded once. The chain joins TRBV18 to TRBJ1-5; 7 bases are shared with TRBD1. V was clipped by 4 bases and J by 2 bases; unmatched bases: 5. Germline V lookup: CDR1 KGHSH, CDR2 LQKENI. This CDR3 has 15 residues. For the CDR3, the DNA is TGTGCCAGCTCACATGACAGGGCCCGCAATCAGCCCCAGCATTTT. It encodes CASSHDRARNQPQHF.

The rearrangement uses TRBV2 and TRBJ2-5; 9 positions agree with TRBD1. The CDR3 contains 15 residues. Per germline, CDR1 SNHLY and CDR2 FYNNEI. Unmatched junction bases numbered 9, after V lost 5 bases and J lost 5 bases. The CDR3 bases are TGTGCCAGCAGTAGCGGACAGGGGAATAGTGAGACCCAGTACTTC. Protein sequence: CASSSGQGNSETQYF.

The chain combines TRBV19 with TRBJ2-1; 12 nucleotides line up with TRBD2. Trimming at V came to 5 bases and at J to 8 bases, leaving 13 bases not matched to a gene. Per germline, CDR1 LNHDA and CDR2 SQIVND (reference sequence). The CDR3 has 17 amino acids. The CDR3 loop is CASSARTSGIHPYEQFF. The CDR3 nucleotides are TGTGCCAGTAGTGCCCGGACTAGCGGGATCCATCCTTATGAGCAGTTCTTC.